This T cell receptor beta chain was captured in a study of Ad26.COV2.S vaccination and SARS-CoV-2 variants. The study, taken as a whole, reports: Total T cell responses may have been underestimated by the TCR breadth and depth analyses.

Note on this clone: What it binds is not known.

Treatment defined: some 20 received Ad26.COV2.S at low or high dose, single or two shots; several received placebo; per-sample allocation not given. Material that was analyzed had been drawn on day 63 after the first vaccine or placebo injection. The repertoire was sequenced with immunoSEQ multiplex PCR; TCRdb's copy has only in-frame clones and lacks some. This sample has fewer than 400,000 clones; approximately 89% occur once, and the top ten carry around 2%. This clonotype was sampled from a person aged 18 to 65 who received the Ad26.COV2.S COVID-19 vaccine or a placebo. The sample here was peripheral blood, taken in a trial of Ad26.COV2.S vaccine versus placebo.

The CDR3 sequence: CASSLPGRTGELFF. The CDR3 coding sequence is TGTGCCAGCAGCTTGCCAGGGAGAACCGGGGAGCTGTTTTTT. V usage is TRBV7-6 and J usage is TRBJ2-2; D possibly matches TRBD1 or TRBD2 (5 bases each). V dropped 3 bases and J dropped 5 bases, with 10 bases sitting between them. Germline-derived CDR1 and CDR2 are SGHVS and FNYEAQ. The CDR3 sequence is 14 residues long.